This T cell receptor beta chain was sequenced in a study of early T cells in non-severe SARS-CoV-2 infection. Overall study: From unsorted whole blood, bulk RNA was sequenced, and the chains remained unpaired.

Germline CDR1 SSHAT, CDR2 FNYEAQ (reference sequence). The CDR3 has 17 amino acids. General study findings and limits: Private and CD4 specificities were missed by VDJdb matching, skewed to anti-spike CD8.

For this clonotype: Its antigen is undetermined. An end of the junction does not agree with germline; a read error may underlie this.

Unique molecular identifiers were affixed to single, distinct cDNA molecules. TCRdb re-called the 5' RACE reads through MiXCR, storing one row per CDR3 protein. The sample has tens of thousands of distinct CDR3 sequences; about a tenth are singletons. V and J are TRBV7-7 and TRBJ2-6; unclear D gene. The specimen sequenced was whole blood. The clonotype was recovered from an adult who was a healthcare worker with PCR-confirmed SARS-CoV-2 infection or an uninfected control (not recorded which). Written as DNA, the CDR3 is TGTGCTAGCAGCTTAGCTGCACAGAGCTCTGGGGCCAACGTCCTGACTTTC. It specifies CASSLAAQSSGANVLTF.